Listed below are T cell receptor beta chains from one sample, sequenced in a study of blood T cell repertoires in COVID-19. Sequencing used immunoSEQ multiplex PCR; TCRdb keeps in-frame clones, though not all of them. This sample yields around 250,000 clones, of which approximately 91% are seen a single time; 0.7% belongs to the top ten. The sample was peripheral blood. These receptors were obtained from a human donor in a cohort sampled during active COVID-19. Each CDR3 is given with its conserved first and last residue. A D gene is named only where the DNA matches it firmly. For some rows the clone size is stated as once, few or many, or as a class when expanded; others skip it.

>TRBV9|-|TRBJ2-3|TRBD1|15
TGTGCCAGCAGCCCTCCTGGGACAGGGGCAGATACGCAGTATTTT
CASSPPGTGADTQYF
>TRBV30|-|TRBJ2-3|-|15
TGTGCTCACAACGGGGGTCGGCCTAGCACAGATACGCAGTATTTT
CAHNGGRPSTDTQYF
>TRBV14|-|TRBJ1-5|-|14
TGTGCCAGCAGCCAACCCGGGGGCAATCAGCCCCAGCATTTT
CASSQPGGNQPQHF
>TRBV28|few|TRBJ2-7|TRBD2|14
TGTGCCACCCGACTAGCGGGAAGCTCCTACGAGCAGTACTTC
CATRLAGSSYEQYF
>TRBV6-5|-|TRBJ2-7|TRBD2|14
TGTGCCAGCAGCCGACTAGCGGGTGTCTACGAGCAGTACTTC
CASSRLAGVYEQYF
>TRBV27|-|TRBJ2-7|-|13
TGTGCCAGCAGTTTATTCTACCCCTACGAGCAGTACTTC
CASSLFYPYEQYF
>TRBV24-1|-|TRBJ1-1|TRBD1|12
TGTGCCACCAGGTCAGGGGGCACTGAAGCTTTCTTT
CATRSGGTEAFF
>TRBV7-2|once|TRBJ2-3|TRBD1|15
TGTGCCAGCAGCCAGGGGGCAGGGAGATTTGGTACGCAGTATTTT
CASSQGAGRFGTQYF
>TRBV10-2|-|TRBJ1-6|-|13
TGCGCCAGCAGTGAGTCAGGGGTCTCACCCCTCCACTTT
CASSESGVSPLHF
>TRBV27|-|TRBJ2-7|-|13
TGTGCCAGCAGTTTTAGGGGCTCCTACGAGCAGTACTTC
CASSFRGSYEQYF
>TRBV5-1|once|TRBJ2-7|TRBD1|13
TGCGCCAGCAGCTCGACAGGGCCCCTCGAGCAGTACTTC
CASSSTGPLEQYF
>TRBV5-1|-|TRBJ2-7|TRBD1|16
TGCGCCAGGCCCCGGGGACAGGGACCGAGCTCCTACGAGCAGTACTTC
CARPRGQGPSSYEQYF
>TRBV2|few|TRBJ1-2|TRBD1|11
TGTGCCAGCAGTACAGGGGTGGGCTACACCTTC
CASSTGVGYTF
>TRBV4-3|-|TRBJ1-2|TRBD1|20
TGCGCCAGCAGCCAACGTCGGCCGGGCCTCCTACCCCAGGGGGATCCTGGCTACACCTTC
CASSQRRPGLLPQGDPGYTF
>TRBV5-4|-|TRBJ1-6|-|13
TGTGCCAGCAGCTTCGGTTTTAATTCACCCCTCCACTTT
CASSFGFNSPLHF
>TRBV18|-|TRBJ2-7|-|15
TGTGCCAGCTCACTACAGACAGAAGGCTCCTACGAGCAGTACTTC
CASSLQTEGSYEQYF
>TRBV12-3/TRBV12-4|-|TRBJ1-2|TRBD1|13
TGTGCCAGCAGCTTACAGGGGTTCAATGGCTACACCTTC
CASSLQGFNGYTF
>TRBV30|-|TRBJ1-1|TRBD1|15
TGTGCCTGGAGTCTTATAGGACAGGGGAACACTGAAGCTTTCTTT
CAWSLIGQGNTEAFF
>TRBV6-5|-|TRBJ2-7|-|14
TGTGCCAGCAGTACCCCAGCGGCCCGGGGAGAGCAGTACTTC
CASSTPAARGEQYF
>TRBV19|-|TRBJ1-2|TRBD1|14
TGTGCCAGTAGCCGGGACAGGAATAACTATGGCTACACCTTC
CASSRDRNNYGYTF
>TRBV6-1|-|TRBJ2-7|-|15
TGTGCCAGCAGTGAAGTTTGGGACAAGGCCTACGAGCAGTACTTC
CASSEVWDKAYEQYF
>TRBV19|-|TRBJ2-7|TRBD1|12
TGTGCCAGTCAGGGACAGTCCTACGAGCAGTACTTC
CASQGQSYEQYF
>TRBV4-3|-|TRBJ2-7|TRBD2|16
TGCGCCAGCAGCCAGGCGACTAGCGGGAGGGACCACGAGCAGTACTTC
CASSQATSGRDHEQYF
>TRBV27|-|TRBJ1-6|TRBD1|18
TGTGCCAGCAGTTTAGTGGGGGACAGGGTCTCCTATAATTCACCCCTCCACTTT
CASSLVGDRVSYNSPLHF
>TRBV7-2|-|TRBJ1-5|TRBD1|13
TGTGCCAGCAGCCCGACAGGGAATCAGCCCCAGCATTTT
CASSPTGNQPQHF
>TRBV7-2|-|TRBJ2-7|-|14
TGTGCCAGCCACTCGGGGGAGCTTTCCTACGAGCAGTACTTC
CASHSGELSYEQYF
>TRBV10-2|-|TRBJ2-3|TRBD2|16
TGCGCCAGCACCCAGACTAGCGGGACTAGCACAGATACGCAGTATTTT
CASTQTSGTSTDTQYF